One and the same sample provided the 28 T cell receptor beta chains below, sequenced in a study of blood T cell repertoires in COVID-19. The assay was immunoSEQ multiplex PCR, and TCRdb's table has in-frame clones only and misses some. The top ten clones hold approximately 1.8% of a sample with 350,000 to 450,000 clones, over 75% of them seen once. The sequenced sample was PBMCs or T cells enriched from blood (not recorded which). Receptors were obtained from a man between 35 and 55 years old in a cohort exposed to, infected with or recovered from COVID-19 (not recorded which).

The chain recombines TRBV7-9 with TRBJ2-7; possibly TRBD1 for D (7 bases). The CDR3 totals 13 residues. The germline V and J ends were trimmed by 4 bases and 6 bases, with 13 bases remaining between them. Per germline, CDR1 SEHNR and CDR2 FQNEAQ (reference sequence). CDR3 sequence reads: CASSSRQGGEQYF. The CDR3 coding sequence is TGTGCCAGCAGCTCCAGACAGGGAGGCGAGCAGTACTTC.

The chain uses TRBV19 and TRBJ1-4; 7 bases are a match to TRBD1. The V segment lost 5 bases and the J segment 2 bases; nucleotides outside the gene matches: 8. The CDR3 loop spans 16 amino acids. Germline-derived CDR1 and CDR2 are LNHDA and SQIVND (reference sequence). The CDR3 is CASSSRQGMTNEKLFF. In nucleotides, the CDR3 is TGTGCCAGTAGTTCCAGACAGGGTATGACTAATGAAAAACTGTTTTTT.

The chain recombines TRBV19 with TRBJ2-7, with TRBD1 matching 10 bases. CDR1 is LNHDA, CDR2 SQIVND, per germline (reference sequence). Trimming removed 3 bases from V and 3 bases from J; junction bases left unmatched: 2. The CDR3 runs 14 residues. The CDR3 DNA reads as TGTGCCAGTAGTATCGGACAGGGGGGCTACGAGCAGTACTTC. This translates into CASSIGQGGYEQYF.

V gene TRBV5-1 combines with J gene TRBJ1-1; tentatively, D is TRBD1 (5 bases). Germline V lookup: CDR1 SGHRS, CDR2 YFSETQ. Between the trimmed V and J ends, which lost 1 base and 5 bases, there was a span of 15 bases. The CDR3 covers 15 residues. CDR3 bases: TGCGCCAGCAGCTTGCGAGAAAGGGGCGAGACTGAAGCTTTCTTT. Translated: CASSLRERGETEAFF.

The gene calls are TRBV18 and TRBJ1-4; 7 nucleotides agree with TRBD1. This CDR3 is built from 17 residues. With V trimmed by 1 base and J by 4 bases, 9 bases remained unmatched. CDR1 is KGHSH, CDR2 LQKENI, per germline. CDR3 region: CASSPLGRGDFNEKLFF. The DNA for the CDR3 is TGTGCCAGCTCACCACTCGGCAGGGGGGACTTTAATGAAAAACTGTTTTTT.

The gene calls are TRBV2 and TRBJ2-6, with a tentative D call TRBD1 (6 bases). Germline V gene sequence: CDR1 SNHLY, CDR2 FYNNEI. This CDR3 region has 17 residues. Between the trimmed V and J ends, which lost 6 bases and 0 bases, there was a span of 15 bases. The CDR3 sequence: CASSYGQYSSGANVLTF. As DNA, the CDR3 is TGTGCCAGCAGCTATGGACAGTACAGCTCTGGGGCCAACGTCCTGACTTTC.

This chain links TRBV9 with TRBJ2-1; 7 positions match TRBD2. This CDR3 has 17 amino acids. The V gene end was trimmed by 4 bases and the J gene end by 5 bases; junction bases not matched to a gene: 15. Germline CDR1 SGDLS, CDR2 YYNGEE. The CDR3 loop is CASSPQSGTITNNEQFF. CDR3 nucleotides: TGTGCCAGCAGCCCCCAATCCGGGACTATCACCAACAATGAGCAGTTCTTC.

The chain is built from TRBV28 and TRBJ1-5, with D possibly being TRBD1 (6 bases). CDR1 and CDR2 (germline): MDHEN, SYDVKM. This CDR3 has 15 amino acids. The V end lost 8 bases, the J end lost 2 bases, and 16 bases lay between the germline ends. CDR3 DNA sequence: TGTGCCAGCTACACAGGGAGTAGGGGCAATCAGCCCCAGCATTTT. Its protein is CASYTGSRGNQPQHF.

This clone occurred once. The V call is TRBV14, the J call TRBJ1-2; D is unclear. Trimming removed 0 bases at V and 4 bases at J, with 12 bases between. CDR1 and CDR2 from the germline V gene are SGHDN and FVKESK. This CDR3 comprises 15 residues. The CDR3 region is CASSQEGGDIYGYTF. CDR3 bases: TGTGCCAGCAGCCAAGAGGGAGGAGATATCTATGGCTACACCTTC.

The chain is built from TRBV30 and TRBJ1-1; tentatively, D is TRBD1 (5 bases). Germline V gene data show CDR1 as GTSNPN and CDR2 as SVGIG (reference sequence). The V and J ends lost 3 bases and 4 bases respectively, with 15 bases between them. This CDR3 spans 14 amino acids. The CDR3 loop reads CAWRRKGQGTEAFF. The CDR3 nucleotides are TGTGCCTGGAGAAGAAAGGGTCAGGGCACTGAAGCTTTCTTT.

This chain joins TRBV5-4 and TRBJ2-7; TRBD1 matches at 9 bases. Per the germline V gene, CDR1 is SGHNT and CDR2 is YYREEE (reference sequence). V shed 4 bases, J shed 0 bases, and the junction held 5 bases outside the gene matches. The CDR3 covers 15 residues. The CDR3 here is CASSPGQGYSYEQYF. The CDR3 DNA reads TGTGCCAGCAGCCCAGGACAGGGGTACTCCTACGAGCAGTACTTC.

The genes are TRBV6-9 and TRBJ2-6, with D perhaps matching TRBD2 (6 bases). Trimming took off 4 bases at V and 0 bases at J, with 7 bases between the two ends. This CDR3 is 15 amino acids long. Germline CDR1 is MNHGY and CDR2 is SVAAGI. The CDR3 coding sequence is TGTGCCAGCAGTTCCGGGGGCTCTGGGGCCAACGTCCTGACTTTC. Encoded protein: CASSSGGSGANVLTF.

As DNA, the CDR3 is TGTGCCAGCAGTTTTAGAGGGTTTGGCTACACCTTC. It codes for CASSFRGFGYTF. The chain combines TRBV27 with TRBJ1-2, with D hard to call. Germline V gene lookup returns CDR1 MNHEY and CDR2 SMNVEV (reference sequence). The CDR3 extends over 12 amino acids. V shed 3 bases and J shed 7 bases, with 9 bases lying between them.

Written as DNA, the CDR3 is TGTGCCAGCAGCTCCTGGGGAGCGGGAGGGGACAATGAGCAGTTCTTC. Translation gives CASSSWGAGGDNEQFF. This chain links TRBV5-6 with TRBJ2-1; 10 bases are a match to TRBD2. This CDR3 is built from 16 residues. Germline loops: CDR1 SGHDT, CDR2 YYEEEE. V lost 3 bases, J lost 5 bases, and 8 bases stayed unmatched.

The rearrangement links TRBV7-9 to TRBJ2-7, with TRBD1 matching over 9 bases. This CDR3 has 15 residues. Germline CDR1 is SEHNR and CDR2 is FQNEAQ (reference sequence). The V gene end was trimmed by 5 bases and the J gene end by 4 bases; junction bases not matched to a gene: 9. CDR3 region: CASSPRDRASYEQYF. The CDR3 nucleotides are TGTGCCAGCAGCCCCCGGGACAGGGCTTCTTACGAGCAGTACTTC.

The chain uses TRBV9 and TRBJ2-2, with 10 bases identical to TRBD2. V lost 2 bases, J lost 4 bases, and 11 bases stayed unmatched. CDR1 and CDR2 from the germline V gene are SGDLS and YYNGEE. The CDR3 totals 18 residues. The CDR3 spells CASSVLLGTSAGTGELFF. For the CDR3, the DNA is TGTGCCAGCAGCGTCCTCTTGGGGACTAGCGCGGGCACCGGGGAGCTGTTTTTT. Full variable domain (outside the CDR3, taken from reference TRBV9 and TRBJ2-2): DSGVTQTPKHLITATGQRVTLRCSPRSGDLSVYWYQQSLDQGLQFLIQYYNGEERAKGNILERFSAQQFPDLHSELNLSSLELGDSALYFCASSVLLGTSAGTGELFFGEGSRLTVL.

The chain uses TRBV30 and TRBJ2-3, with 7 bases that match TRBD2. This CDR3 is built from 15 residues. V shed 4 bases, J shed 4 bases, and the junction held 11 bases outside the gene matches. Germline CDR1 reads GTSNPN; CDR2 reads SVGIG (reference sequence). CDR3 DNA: TGTGCCTGGACCCTCCTGGCGGGAGCGGCAGATACGCAGTATTTT. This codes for CAWTLLAGAADTQYF.

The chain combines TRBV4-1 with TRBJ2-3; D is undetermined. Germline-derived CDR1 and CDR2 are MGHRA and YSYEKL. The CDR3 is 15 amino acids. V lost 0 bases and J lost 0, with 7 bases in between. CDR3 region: CASSQDGQSTDTQYF. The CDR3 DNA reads TGCGCCAGCAGCCAAGATGGGCAGAGCACAGATACGCAGTATTTT.

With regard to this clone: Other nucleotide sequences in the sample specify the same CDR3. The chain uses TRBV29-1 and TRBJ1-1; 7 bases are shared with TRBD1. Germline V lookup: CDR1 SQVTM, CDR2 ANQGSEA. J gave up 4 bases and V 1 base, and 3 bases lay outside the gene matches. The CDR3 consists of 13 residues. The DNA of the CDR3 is TGCAGCGTTGAAGGACAGGGAGGCACTGAAGCTTTCTTT. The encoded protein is CSVEGQGGTEAFF.

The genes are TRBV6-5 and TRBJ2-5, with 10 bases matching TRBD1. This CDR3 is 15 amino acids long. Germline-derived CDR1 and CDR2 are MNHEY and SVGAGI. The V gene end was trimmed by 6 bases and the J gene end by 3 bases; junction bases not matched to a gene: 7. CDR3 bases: TGTGCCAGCAGCGCCGGGACAGGGGTGAAAGAGACCCAGTACTTC. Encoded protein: CASSAGTGVKETQYF.

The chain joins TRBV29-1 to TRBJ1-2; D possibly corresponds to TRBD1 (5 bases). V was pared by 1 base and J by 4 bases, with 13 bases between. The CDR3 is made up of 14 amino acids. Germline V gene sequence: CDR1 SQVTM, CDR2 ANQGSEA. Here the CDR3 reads CSVEGGNRLYGYTF. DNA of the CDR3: TGCAGCGTTGAAGGGGGAAACAGGCTCTATGGCTACACCTTC.

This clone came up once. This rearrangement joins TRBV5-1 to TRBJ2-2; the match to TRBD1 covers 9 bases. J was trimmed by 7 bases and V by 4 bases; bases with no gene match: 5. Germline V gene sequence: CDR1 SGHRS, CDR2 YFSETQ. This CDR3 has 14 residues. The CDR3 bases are TGCGCCAGCAGCACGGGACAGGGCAGCGGGGAGCTGTTTTTT. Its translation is CASSTGQGSGELFF.

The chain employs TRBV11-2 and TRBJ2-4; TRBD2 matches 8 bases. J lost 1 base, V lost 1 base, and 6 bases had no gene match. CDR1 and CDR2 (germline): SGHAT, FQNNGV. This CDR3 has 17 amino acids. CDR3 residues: CASSLVFREGAKNIQYF. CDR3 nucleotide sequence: TGTGCCAGCAGCTTAGTGTTTCGGGAGGGGGCCAAAAACATTCAGTACTTC.

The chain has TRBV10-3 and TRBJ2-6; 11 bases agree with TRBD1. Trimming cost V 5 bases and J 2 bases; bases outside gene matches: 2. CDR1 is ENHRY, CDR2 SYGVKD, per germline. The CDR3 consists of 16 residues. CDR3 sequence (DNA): TGTGCCATCAGTTTGGGACAGGGGGCTGGGGCCAACGTCCTGACTTTC. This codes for CAISLGQGAGANVLTF.

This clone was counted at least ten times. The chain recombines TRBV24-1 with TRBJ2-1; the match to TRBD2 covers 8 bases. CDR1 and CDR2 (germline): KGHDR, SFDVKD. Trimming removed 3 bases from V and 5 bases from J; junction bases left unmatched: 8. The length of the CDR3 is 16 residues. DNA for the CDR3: TGTGCCACCAGTGATCCGGTATTAGCGGGGCACAATGAGCAGTTCTTC. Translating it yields CATSDPVLAGHNEQFF.

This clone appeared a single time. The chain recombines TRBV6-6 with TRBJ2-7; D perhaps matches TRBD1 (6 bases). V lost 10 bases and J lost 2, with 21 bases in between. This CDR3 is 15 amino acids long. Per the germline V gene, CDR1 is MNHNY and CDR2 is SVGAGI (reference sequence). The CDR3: CATHDPETGAYEQYF. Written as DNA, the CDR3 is TGTGCCACCCATGATCCCGAGACAGGAGCCTACGAGCAGTACTTC.

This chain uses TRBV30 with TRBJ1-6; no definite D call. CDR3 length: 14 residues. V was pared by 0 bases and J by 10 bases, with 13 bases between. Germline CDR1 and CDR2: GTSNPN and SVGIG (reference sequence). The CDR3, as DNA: TGTGCCTGGAGTGTGACGGGAGTGAAGTCACCCCTCCACTTT. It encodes CAWSVTGVKSPLHF.

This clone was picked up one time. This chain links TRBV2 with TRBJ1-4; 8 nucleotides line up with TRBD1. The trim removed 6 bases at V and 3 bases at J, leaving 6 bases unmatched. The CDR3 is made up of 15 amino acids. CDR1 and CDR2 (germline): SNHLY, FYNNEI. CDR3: CASRSSGGPNEKLFF. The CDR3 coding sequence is TGTGCCAGCAGGTCATCAGGGGGCCCTAATGAAAAACTGTTTTTT.